A selection of T cell receptor beta chains follows, all from one sample in a study of OX40 agonist ivuxolimab in advanced cancers. The method was immunoSEQ multiplex PCR; TCRdb's version includes in-frame clones alone and lacks a portion of them. This repertoire shows under 60,000 clones, about 90% found once; its top ten account for 5.4%. Sequenced material: CD4+ or CD8+ T cells sorted from blood, taken in a trial of the OX40 agonist ivuxolimab. The receptors originated from an adult with an advanced solid tumor such as melanoma, head and neck, liver or kidney cancer. The conserved cysteine and the conserved F or W are not part of the CDR3 here.

v_call	j_call	cdr3_aa
TRBV6-1	TRBJ2-2	ASSYPGELF
TRBV19	TRBJ1-3	ASMRSGAGNTIY
TRBV28	TRBJ1-5	ASSTQGGFQPQH
TRBV6-5	TRBJ2-2	ASGRNTGELF
TRBV6-5	TRBJ2-7	ASRRGQGRGEQY
TRBV4-1	TRBJ1-5	ASSLRDSDSNQPQH
TRBV11-3	TRBJ1-3	ASSFGSGNTIY
TRBV5-4	TRBJ1-2	ASSPRIRVVPNYGYT
TRBV6-1	TRBJ2-5	ASSEAVGGRGETQY
TRBV5-1	TRBJ2-7	ASSLEGQGIEQY
TRBV28	TRBJ1-2	ASTYGTRPYGYT
TRBV28	TRBJ2-7	ASSLGGSNSYEQY
TRBV11-1	TRBJ1-3	ASSLSSSENTIY
TRBV9	TRBJ2-2	ASSVEVVGGSGTGELF
TRBV28	TRBJ2-7	ASSSRTGGHYEQY
TRBV7-3	TRBJ2-3	ASSSRSSTDTQY
TRBV19	TRBJ1-2	ASRASWTVVHYGYT
TRBV6-1	TRBJ2-7	ASMQGPFYEQY
TRBV7-3	TRBJ2-7	ASSLRGPYRYEQY
TRBV6-1	TRBJ1-5	ASSVEAYSNQPQH
TRBV7-2	TRBJ1-1	ASRLTGSEAF
TRBV5-1	TRBJ1-3	ASSTDQGNTIY
TRBV5-1	TRBJ2-1	ASSLEPSRLDEQF
TRBV19	TRBJ2-7	ASSRTGAYEQY
TRBV4-3	TRBJ2-7	ASSLDGEQY
TRBV5-5	TRBJ1-1	ASSLEGSRAAEAF
TRBV29-1	TRBJ1-2	SVDRGQAGSYGYT
TRBV4-1	TRBJ2-2	ASSTYETGDGELF
TRBV7-9	TRBJ1-2	ASGAGGGKEDGYT
TRBV6-1	TRBJ2-5	ASRRGLGYQETQY
TRBV28	TRBJ2-1	ATQRDSVNEQF
TRBV5-1	TRBJ2-1	ASSITSPSYNEQF
TRBV18	TRBJ1-1	ASSPDFTGVFTEAF
TRBV2	TRBJ1-1	ASSGQGYTEAF
TRBV14	TRBJ2-1	ASSQDKYREQF
TRBV7-3	TRBJ2-3	ASSLGLAGVTHLV
TRBV5-1	TRBJ2-7	ASSRGQGAGEQY
TRBV15	TRBJ2-1	ATSRDPRGGAGNEQF
TRBV18	TRBJ2-3	ASSPSLQFAGDRY
TRBV4-1	TRBJ2-5	ASSQGLREETQY
TRBV10-2	TRBJ2-3	ASILNLGSLDTQY
TRBV30	TRBJ1-5	AWSGGNNQPQH
TRBV15	TRBJ2-3	ATSTSTDTQY
TRBV28	TRBJ1-1	ASSPGLMNTEAF
TRBV2	TRBJ1-4	ASTITGRPNEKLF
TRBV19	TRBJ1-5	ASSIRDNQPQH